The text below deals with one T cell receptor (beta chain). Antigen: not known. The investigators reverse transcribed all of the isolated RNA, so they sequenced expressed TCRB transcripts. Here immunoSEQ multiplex PCR was the method, and the copy in TCRdb shows in-frame clones only, minus some. The profile shows 300,000 to 450,000 clones, 10% to 15% of them singletons. Markers CD45RO/CCR7/CD25/CD127/CD95/CD27 served to sort CD4+ naive, central memory, regulatory and stem cell-like memory cells. The data were taken from a study of beta chain features in type 1 diabetes. Study results and caveats: Whether TCRB rearrangement is influenced by HLA type was left unresolved in this analysis. In type 1 diabetes patients, VDJ junctions had fewer insertions; deletions at these junctions were more frequent. Within each of all four CD4+ subsets, Type 1 diabetes patients had TCRB CDR3s that were moderately but significantly shorter.

V dropped 3 bases and J dropped 5 bases, with 11 bases sitting between them. The CDR3 is 13 amino acids. The V gene's germline CDR1 is KGHSH and CDR2 LQKENI. This clonotype originated in a woman between 18 and 30 years old with type 1 diabetes. The sequencing sample was made of naive CD4+ T cells from blood. The J gene is TRBJ2-7, the V gene TRBV18; D perhaps matches TRBD2 (5 bases). The CDR3 DNA sequence: TGTGCCAGCTCACCTCCGAACGGGGACGAGCAGTACTTC. Amino acids: CASSPPNGDEQYF.